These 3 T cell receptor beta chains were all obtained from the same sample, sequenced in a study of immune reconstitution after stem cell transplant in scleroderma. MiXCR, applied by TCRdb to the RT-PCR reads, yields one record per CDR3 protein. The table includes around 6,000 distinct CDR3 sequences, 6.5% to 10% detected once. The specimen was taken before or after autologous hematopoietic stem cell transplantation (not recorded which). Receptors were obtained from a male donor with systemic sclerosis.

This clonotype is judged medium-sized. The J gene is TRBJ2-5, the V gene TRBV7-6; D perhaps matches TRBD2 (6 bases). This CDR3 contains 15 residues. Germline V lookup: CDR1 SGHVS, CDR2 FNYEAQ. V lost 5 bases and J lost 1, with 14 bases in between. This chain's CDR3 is CASSPVLAAQETQYF. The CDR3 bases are TGTGCCAGCAGCCCTGTACTAGCTGCCCAAGAGACCCAGTACTTC.

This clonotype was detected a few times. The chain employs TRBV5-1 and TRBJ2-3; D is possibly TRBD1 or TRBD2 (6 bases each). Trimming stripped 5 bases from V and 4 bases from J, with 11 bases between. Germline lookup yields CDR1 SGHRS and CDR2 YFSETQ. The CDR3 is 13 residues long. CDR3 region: CASRGGGPDTQYF. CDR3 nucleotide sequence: TGCGCCAGCAGGGGGGGCGGGCCAGATACGCAGTATTTT.

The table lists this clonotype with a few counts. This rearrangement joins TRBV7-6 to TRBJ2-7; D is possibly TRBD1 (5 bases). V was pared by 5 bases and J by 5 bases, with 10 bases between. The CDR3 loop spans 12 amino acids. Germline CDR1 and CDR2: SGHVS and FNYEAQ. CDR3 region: CASSGDSHEQYF. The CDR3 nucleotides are TGTGCCAGCAGCGGCGACAGTCACGAGCAGTACTTC.